A selection of T cell receptor beta chains follows, all from one sample in a study of blood T cells in healthy people across ages. A single record per CDR3 protein comes from TCRdb applying MiXCR to the 5' RACE reads. The table lists about 400,000 distinct CDR3 sequences, over 45% of them singletons, with 51% in the top ten. Material: blood. The receptor source for this set is a man in his sixties in good health. Both conserved end residues are part of each CDR3. D genes are given only for firm matches. Expanded clones get a size class; other rows say once, few or many, or leave the size out.

abundance: .; len: 13; j_gene: TRBJ1-2; d_gene: .; v_gene: TRBV29-1; CDR3nt: TGCAGCGTTGAAGGGCAGGCGAAGGGTGGCTACACCTTC; CDR3aa: CSVEGQAKGGYTF
abundance: .; len: 14; j_gene: TRBJ1-2; d_gene: .; v_gene: TRBV12-3/TRBV12-4; CDR3nt: TGTGCCAGCAGTTTAGACAGCCTGGCTAGGGGCTACACCTTC; CDR3aa: CASSLDSLARGYTF
abundance: .; len: 14; j_gene: TRBJ1-6; d_gene: .; v_gene: TRBV6-4; CDR3nt: TGTGCCAGCAGCGTCAGCCCGGGCAATTCACCCCTCCACTTT; CDR3aa: CASSVSPGNSPLHF
abundance: few; len: 14; j_gene: TRBJ2-1; d_gene: TRBD2; v_gene: TRBV12-3/TRBV12-4; CDR3nt: TGTGCCAGCAGTTTGTGGGGGGGCTACAATGAGCAGTTCTTC; CDR3aa: CASSLWGGYNEQFF
abundance: once; len: 12; j_gene: TRBJ1-5; d_gene: .; v_gene: TRBV20-1; CDR3nt: TGCAGTGCCGCCCCTTGGAATCAGCCCCAGCATTTT; CDR3aa: CSAAPWNQPQHF
abundance: .; len: 14; j_gene: TRBJ1-1; d_gene: .; v_gene: TRBV5-6; CDR3nt: TGTGCCAGCAGCTTGGCCGGGACGCACGGGGAAGCTTTCTTT; CDR3aa: CASSLAGTHGEAFF
abundance: .; len: 12; j_gene: TRBJ2-5; d_gene: TRBD1; v_gene: TRBV7-8; CDR3nt: TGTTCCAGCAGCTTAGGGGGCGAGACCCAGTACTTC; CDR3aa: CSSSLGGETQYF
abundance: .; len: 14; j_gene: TRBJ2-6; d_gene: .; v_gene: TRBV20-1; CDR3nt: TGCAGTGCTAGTGAGGGGTCTGGGGCCAACGTCCTGACTTTC; CDR3aa: CSASEGSGANVLTF
abundance: .; len: 13; j_gene: TRBJ2-7; d_gene: TRBD1; v_gene: TRBV2; CDR3nt: TGTGCCAGCAGACAGGACAGGGAATACGAGCAGTACTTC; CDR3aa: CASRQDREYEQYF
abundance: .; len: 15; j_gene: TRBJ2-7; d_gene: .; v_gene: TRBV12-3/TRBV12-4; CDR3nt: TGTGCCAGCAGTTCCCCTCCGAGAGGAACCTACGAGCAGTACTTC; CDR3aa: CASSSPPRGTYEQYF
abundance: .; len: 15; j_gene: TRBJ2-7; d_gene: .; v_gene: TRBV4-3; CDR3nt: TGCGCCAGCAGCCAAGATTACGGGGTAACCTACGAGCAGTACTTC; CDR3aa: CASSQDYGVTYEQYF
abundance: .; len: 15; j_gene: TRBJ2-1; d_gene: TRBD1; v_gene: TRBV11-1; CDR3nt: TGTGCCAGCAGCTCCAGACAGGGACCAAACAATGAGCAGTTCTTC; CDR3aa: CASSSRQGPNNEQFF
abundance: .; len: 17; j_gene: TRBJ2-4; d_gene: TRBD2; v_gene: TRBV11-1; CDR3nt: TGTGCCAGCAGCTTGGGGACTAGCGGAATAGCCAAAAACATTCAGTACTTC; CDR3aa: CASSLGTSGIAKNIQYF
abundance: .; len: 15; j_gene: TRBJ2-1; d_gene: .; v_gene: TRBV9; CDR3nt: TGTGCCAGCAGCGTAGGGGTTGGTCCCCCCAATGAGCAGTTCTTC; CDR3aa: CASSVGVGPPNEQFF
abundance: few; len: 14; j_gene: TRBJ2-1; d_gene: TRBD1; v_gene: TRBV6-5; CDR3nt: TGTGCCAGCAGTCGGACAGGGGGTGTCAATGAGCAGTTCTTC; CDR3aa: CASSRTGGVNEQFF